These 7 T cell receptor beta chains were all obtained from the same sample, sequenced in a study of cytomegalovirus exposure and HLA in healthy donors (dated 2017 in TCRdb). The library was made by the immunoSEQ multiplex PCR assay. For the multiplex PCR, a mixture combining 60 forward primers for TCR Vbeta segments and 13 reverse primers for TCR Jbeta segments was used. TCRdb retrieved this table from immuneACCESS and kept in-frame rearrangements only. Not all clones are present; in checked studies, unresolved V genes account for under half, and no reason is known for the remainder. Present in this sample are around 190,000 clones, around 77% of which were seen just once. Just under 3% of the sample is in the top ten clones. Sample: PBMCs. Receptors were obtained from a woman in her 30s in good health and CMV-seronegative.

The CDR3 DNA follows: TGCGCCAGCAGCGCTACAGGGCGCAGGCCAACTAATGAAAAACTGTTTTTT. This translates into CASSATGRRPTNEKLFF. The V call is TRBV4-1, the J call TRBJ1-4; TRBD1 is a possible D gene (6 bases). The germline V gene has CDR1 MGHRA and CDR2 YSYEKL. CDR3 length equals 17 residues. The V end lost 5 bases, the J end lost 0 bases, and 16 bases lay between the germline ends.

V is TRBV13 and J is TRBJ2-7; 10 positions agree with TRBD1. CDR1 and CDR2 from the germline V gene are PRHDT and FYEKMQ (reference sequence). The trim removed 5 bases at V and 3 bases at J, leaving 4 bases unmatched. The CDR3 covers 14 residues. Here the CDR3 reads CASSPRTGGYEQYF. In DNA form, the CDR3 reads TGTGCCAGCAGCCCCCGGACAGGGGGCTACGAGCAGTACTTC.

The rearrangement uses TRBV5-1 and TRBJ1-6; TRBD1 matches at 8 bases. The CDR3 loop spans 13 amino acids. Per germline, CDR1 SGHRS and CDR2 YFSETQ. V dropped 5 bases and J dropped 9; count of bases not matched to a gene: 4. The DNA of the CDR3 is TGCGCCAGCAGTCGGGACAGGAGTTCACCCCTCCACTTT. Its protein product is CASSRDRSSPLHF.

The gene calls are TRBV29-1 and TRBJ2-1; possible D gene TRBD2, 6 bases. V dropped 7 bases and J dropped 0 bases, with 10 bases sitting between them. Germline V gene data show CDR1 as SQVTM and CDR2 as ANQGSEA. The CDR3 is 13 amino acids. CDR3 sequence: CSGGTDSYNEQFF. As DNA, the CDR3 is TGCAGCGGGGGGACTGACTCCTACAATGAGCAGTTCTTC.

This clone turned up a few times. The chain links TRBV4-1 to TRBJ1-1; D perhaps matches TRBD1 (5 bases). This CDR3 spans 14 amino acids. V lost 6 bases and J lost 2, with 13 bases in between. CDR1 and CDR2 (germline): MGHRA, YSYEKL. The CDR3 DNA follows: TGCGCCAGCAGGAGGACAAGGATTAACACTGAAGCTTTCTTT. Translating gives CASRRTRINTEAFF.

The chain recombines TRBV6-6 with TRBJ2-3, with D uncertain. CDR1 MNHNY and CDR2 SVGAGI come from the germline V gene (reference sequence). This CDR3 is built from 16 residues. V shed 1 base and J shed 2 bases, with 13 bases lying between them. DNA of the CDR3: TGTGCCAGCAGTTACTATGTCTTGGTCTACACAGATACGCAGTATTTT. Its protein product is CASSYYVLVYTDTQYF.

In nucleotides, the CDR3 is TGTGCCAGTAGTATCCGGACAGGGTTTGTGGGATCGAATGAGCAGTTCTTC. This gives the protein CASSIRTGFVGSNEQFF. The chain carries TRBV19 and TRBJ2-1; the match to TRBD1 covers 8 bases. V dropped 3 bases and J dropped 7; count of bases not matched to a gene: 14. There are 17 residues in the CDR3. CDR1 LNHDA and CDR2 SQIVND come from the germline V gene (reference sequence).